These T cell receptor beta chains were read from a single sample in a study of blood T cell repertoires in COVID-19. Repertoires were generated with immunoSEQ multiplex PCR, while TCRdb's copy carries only in-frame clones and drops some. The table lists some 90,000 clones, roughly 89% of them singletons. Material: peripheral blood. All receptors derive from a woman of 80 years or more with active COVID-19. The CDR3 runs from the conserved cysteine through the conserved F or W. The order of the fields is clone size, D gene, J gene, CDR3 length, V gene, CDR3 DNA, CDR3 protein. A D gene is named only where the DNA matches it firmly. Part of the rows lack a size; the others show once, few, many or a class for expanded clones.

- | - | TRBJ2-2 | 16 | TRBV7-2 | TGTGCCAGCAGCTCAAGGCTGGGGCCGAACACCGGGGAGCTGTTTTTT | CASSSRLGPNTGELFF
- | - | TRBJ1-6 | 15 | TRBV6-5 | TGTGCCAGCACCATACGGGACTCCTATAATTCACCCCTCCACTTT | CASTIRDSYNSPLHF
- | - | TRBJ2-1 | 17 | TRBV23-1 | TGCGCCAGTCCCCGGGACAGGGCACGGGAGGGCCGGAATGAGCAGTTCTTC | CASPRDRAREGRNEQFF
- | TRBD2 | TRBJ2-5 | 15 | TRBV2 | TGTGCCAGTGGGACTAGCGGGAGAAGCAGGGAGACCCAGTACTTC | CASGTSGRSRETQYF
- | - | TRBJ1-1 | 16 | TRBV6-6 | TGTGCCAGCAGCAAACCATCGACAGAAAGGAACACTGAAGCTTTCTTT | CASSKPSTERNTEAFF
- | - | TRBJ1-2 | 13 | TRBV11-2 | TGTGCCAGCAGCTCAGGACAAACCTGGGGCTACACCTTC | CASSSGQTWGYTF
- | TRBD1 | TRBJ2-4 | 14 | TRBV18 | TGTGCCAGCTCACCCGCGACAGGGGAGGACATTCAGTACTTC | CASSPATGEDIQYF
- | TRBD2 | TRBJ2-1 | 14 | TRBV7-9 | TGTGCCAGCAGCGGGACTAGGGCGGTGTATGAGCAGTTCTTC | CASSGTRAVYEQFF
- | TRBD2 | TRBJ2-7 | 18 | TRBV4-2 | TGTGCCAGCAGCCAAGGGCTAGCGGGAGGCTCCGTCTCCTACGAGCAGTACTTC | CASSQGLAGGSVSYEQYF
- | - | TRBJ1-6 | 18 | TRBV27 | TGTGCCAGCAGTTTAACCGATTACAGGTCCTCTTATAATTCACCCCTCCACTTT | CASSLTDYRSSYNSPLHF
- | - | TRBJ1-6 | 13 | TRBV25-1 | TGTGCCAGCAGCGTGGACAGTAATTCACCCCTCCACTTT | CASSVDSNSPLHF
- | TRBD1 | TRBJ1-6 | 14 | TRBV11-2 | TGTGCCAGCAGTCGACAGGGGAGCGGTTCACCCCTCCACTTT | CASSRQGSGSPLHF
- | TRBD2 | TRBJ2-7 | 15 | TRBV6-6 | TGTGCCAGCAGATCACTAGCGGGAGGGACCTACGAGCAGTACTTC | CASRSLAGGTYEQYF
- | TRBD2 | TRBJ2-7 | 18 | TRBV11-2 | TGTGCCAGCAGCTTAGGTCCCGGGACTAGCGGAGACCTCGGGGAGCAGTACTTC | CASSLGPGTSGDLGEQYF
- | - | TRBJ2-7 | 12 | TRBV12-3/TRBV12-4 | TGTGCCAGCAGTTTGGGGCTAGACGAGCAGTACTTC | CASSLGLDEQYF
- | TRBD2 | TRBJ2-7 | 15 | TRBV3-1/TRBV3-2 | TGTGCCAGCAGCCTAGGGAGCGGGGGTCCCTACGAGCAGTACTTC | CASSLGSGGPYEQYF
- | - | TRBJ2-5 | 15 | TRBV19 | TGTGCCAGTAGTATCTGGGACATGGGGCAAGAGACCCAGTACTTC | CASSIWDMGQETQYF
once | - | TRBJ1-2 | 13 | TRBV19 | TGTGCCAGTAGTATAGTCCGTAACTATGGCTACACCTTC | CASSIVRNYGYTF
- | - | TRBJ2-1 | 15 | TRBV30 | TGTGCCTGGAGTAAAGGGGGTCTCCCGGGTGATGAGCAGTTCTTC | CAWSKGGLPGDEQFF
- | TRBD2 | TRBJ2-1 | 16 | TRBV28 | TGTGCCAGCAGTGGGACTAGCGGGACCGGGAGGGATGAGCAGTTCTTC | CASSGTSGTGRDEQFF
- | - | TRBJ2-1 | 15 | TRBV7-2 | TGTGCCAGCAGCCCCTGGCGGGGTACTTGGAATGAGCAGTTCTTC | CASSPWRGTWNEQFF
- | - | TRBJ2-6 | 15 | TRBV28 | TGTGCCAGCGGGTTACAGGGAACTGGGGCCAACGTCCTGACTTTC | CASGLQGTGANVLTF
- | - | TRBJ2-5 | 16 | TRBV7-2 | TGTGCCAGCAGCTTAGTTGCTAGCGCGTTCCAAGAGACCCAGTACTTC | CASSLVASAFQETQYF
- | TRBD2 | TRBJ2-2 | 14 | TRBV7-9 | TGTGCCAGCAGCTCACTAGCCGGGAGGATGGTGCTGTTTTTT | CASSSLAGRMVLFF
- | - | TRBJ1-1 | 16 | TRBV14 | TGTGCCAGCAGCCAAGAATCGATACAGGTGAACACTGAAGCTTTCTTT | CASSQESIQVNTEAFF
few | TRBD2 | TRBJ2-3 | 14 | TRBV9 | TGTGCCAGCAGCGCAGGGACTATCACAAATACGCAGTATTTT | CASSAGTITNTQYF
- | TRBD1 | TRBJ2-1 | 14 | TRBV15 | TGTGCCACCAGCCCCCGGACAGGGTACAATGAGCAGTTCTTC | CATSPRTGYNEQFF
- | TRBD1 | TRBJ2-3 | 13 | TRBV29-1 | TGCAGCGTTGAGTCGCAGGGGGCAGATACGCAGTATTTT | CSVESQGADTQYF
- | TRBD1 | TRBJ2-2 | 16 | TRBV7-8 | TGTGCCAGCAGCTTAGCGGGACAGGGGAACACCGGGGAGCTGTTTTTT | CASSLAGQGNTGELFF
- | TRBD2 | TRBJ2-2 | 16 | TRBV19 | TGTGCCAGTGGGGGGTGGCTAGCGGGAGGAACCGGGGAGCTGTTTTTT | CASGGWLAGGTGELFF
- | TRBD2 | TRBJ2-6 | 18 | TRBV4-1 | TGCGCCAGCAGCCAAGGGGAGGGATTAGCTTCTGGGGCCAACGTCCTGACTTTC | CASSQGEGLASGANVLTF
- | - | TRBJ1-5 | 17 | TRBV28 | TGTGCCAGCAGTCCTATGATCGGAGGAGGGTACGATCAGCCCCAGCATTTT | CASSPMIGGGYDQPQHF
- | - | TRBJ1-4 | 16 | TRBV13 | TGTGCCAGCAGCTTTCAGGGGATAAGAACTAATGAAAAACTGTTTTTT | CASSFQGIRTNEKLFF
- | - | TRBJ2-7 | 15 | TRBV18 | TGTGCCAGCTCACGGTTACAGGTTGCTCCCTACGAGCAGTACTTC | CASSRLQVAPYEQYF
- | - | TRBJ1-3 | 12 | TRBV19 | TGTGCCAGTAGTATGCGCGGAAACACCATATATTTT | CASSMRGNTIYF
- | - | TRBJ1-1 | 11 | TRBV6-2/TRBV6-3 | TGTGCCAGCAGTAGGGGGACTGAAGCTTTCTTT | CASSRGTEAFF
once | TRBD2 | TRBJ2-7 | 17 | TRBV28 | TGTGCCAGCACTAGACTTGGACTAGCGGGGCTGTTCTACGAGCAGTACTTC | CASTRLGLAGLFYEQYF
- | TRBD2 | TRBJ2-1 | 16 | TRBV5-4 | TGTGCCAGCAGCCAGAAGACTAGCGGCGTTTACAATGAGCAGTTCTTC | CASSQKTSGVYNEQFF
- | - | TRBJ1-5 | 15 | TRBV2 | TGTGCCAGCAGACGGTCAGGGGTGAGCAATCAGCCCCAGCATTTT | CASRRSGVSNQPQHF
once | - | TRBJ1-1 | 12 | TRBV18 | TGTGCCAGCTCACTTCAGGGCACTGAAGCTTTCTTT | CASSLQGTEAFF
- | TRBD1 | TRBJ2-2 | 16 | TRBV6-2/TRBV6-3 | TGTGCCAGCAGTCGGCGACAGGGGGGGATGGCCGGGGAGCTGTTTTTT | CASSRRQGGMAGELFF
- | - | TRBJ2-5 | 15 | TRBV19 | TGTGCCAGTAGGTTGGCGGGGCTATACCAAGAGACCCAGTACTTC | CASRLAGLYQETQYF
- | - | TRBJ2-3 | 12 | TRBV12-3/TRBV12-4 | TGTGCCGCCGGGACATACACAGATACGCAGTATTTT | CAAGTYTDTQYF
- | - | TRBJ1-3 | 15 | TRBV5-1 | TGCGCCAGCAGCAACGACCAGGGATACGGAAACACCATATATTTT | CASSNDQGYGNTIYF
- | TRBD2 | TRBJ2-7 | 15 | TRBV7-9 | TGTGCCAGCAGCTGGAGGGGCGGGAGCGCTAACGAGCAGTACTTC | CASSWRGGSANEQYF
once | TRBD2 | TRBJ2-1 | 15 | TRBV10-3 | TGTGCCATCAGTGAGTCAGCGGGAGGCCTCGTTGAGCAGTTCTTC | CAISESAGGLVEQFF
- | - | TRBJ2-7 | 14 | TRBV7-3 | TGTGCCAGCAGCCTACTAGCCCGAGGGTACGAGCAGTACTTC | CASSLLARGYEQYF
- | - | TRBJ1-3 | 14 | TRBV6-5 | TGTGCCAGCAGCTCTGTTAGCTCTGGAAACACCATATATTTT | CASSSVSSGNTIYF
- | TRBD2 | TRBJ2-7 | 16 | TRBV5-1 | TGCGCCAGCAGCTTGTTCTCGCTAGCGGGAGCCTACGAGCAGTACTTC | CASSLFSLAGAYEQYF
- | TRBD2 | TRBJ2-1 | 15 | TRBV20-1 | TGCAGTGCCAGTCTTCTAGCGGTTTCCTACAATGAGCAGTTCTTC | CSASLLAVSYNEQFF